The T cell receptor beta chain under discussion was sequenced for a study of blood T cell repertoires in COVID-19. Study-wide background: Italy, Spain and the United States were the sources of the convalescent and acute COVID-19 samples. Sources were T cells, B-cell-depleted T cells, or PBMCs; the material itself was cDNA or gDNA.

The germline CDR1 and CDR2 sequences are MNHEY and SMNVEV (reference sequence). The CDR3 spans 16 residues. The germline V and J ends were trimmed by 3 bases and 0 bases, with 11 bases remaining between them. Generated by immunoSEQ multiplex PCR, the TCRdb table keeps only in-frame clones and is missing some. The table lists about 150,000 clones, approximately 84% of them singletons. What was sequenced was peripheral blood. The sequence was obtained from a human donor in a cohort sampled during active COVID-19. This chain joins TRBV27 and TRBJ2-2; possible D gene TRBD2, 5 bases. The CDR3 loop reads CASSFIGSPNTGELFF. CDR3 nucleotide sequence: TGTGCCAGCAGTTTTATTGGGAGCCCGAACACCGGGGAGCTGTTTTTT.